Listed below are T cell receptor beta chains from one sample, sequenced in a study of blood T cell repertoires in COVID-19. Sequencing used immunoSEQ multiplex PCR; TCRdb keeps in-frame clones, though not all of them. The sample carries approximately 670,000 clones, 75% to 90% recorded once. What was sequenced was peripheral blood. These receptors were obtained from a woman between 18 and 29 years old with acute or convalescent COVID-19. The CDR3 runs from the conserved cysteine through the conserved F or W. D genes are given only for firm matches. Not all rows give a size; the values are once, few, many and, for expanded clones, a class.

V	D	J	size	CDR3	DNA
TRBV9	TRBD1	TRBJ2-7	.	CASSVGTGDYEQYF	TGTGCCAGCAGCGTGGGGACAGGGGACTACGAGCAGTACTTC
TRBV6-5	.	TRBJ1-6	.	CGAGRSYNSPLHF	TGCGGGGCGGGGCGGTCTTATAATTCACCCCTCCACTTT
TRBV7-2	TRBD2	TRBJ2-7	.	CASSLAGAGAYEQYF	TGTGCCAGCAGCCTAGCGGGGGCGGGGGCTTACGAGCAGTACTTC
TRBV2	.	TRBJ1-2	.	CVSSRFYSNYGYTF	TGTGTTTCGAGCAGATTTTACAGTAACTATGGCTACACCTTC
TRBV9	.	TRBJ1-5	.	CASSVGGWGNQPQHF	TGTGCCAGCAGCGTAGGGGGCTGGGGAAATCAGCCCCAGCATTTT
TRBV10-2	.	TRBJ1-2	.	CASRGKFGDGYTF	TGCGCCAGCAGAGGAAAATTCGGGGATGGCTACACCTTC
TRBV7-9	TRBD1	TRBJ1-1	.	CASSRTGGRTEAFF	TGTGCCAGCAGCCGGACAGGGGGCCGGACTGAAGCTTTCTTT
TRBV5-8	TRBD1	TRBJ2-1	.	CASSPRTGLSNEQFF	TGTGCCAGCAGCCCTCGGACAGGGTTGTCCAATGAGCAGTTCTTC
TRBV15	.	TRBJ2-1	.	CATSRDQGYNEQFF	TGTGCCACCAGCAGAGATCAGGGTTACAATGAGCAGTTCTTC
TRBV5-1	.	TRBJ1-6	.	CASSLVVSSLNSPLHF	TGCGCCAGCAGCTTGGTGGTGTCCTCCCTAAATTCACCCCTCCACTTT
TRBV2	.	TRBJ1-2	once	CASSRDSDGYTF	TGTGCCAGCAGTCGGGATTCGGATGGCTACACCTTC
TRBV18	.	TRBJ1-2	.	CASSRTGVAGYTF	TGTGCCAGCTCAAGGACTGGGGTAGCTGGCTACACCTTC
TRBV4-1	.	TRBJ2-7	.	CASSQYPPRQGLNEQYF	TGCGCCAGCAGCCAATACCCCCCGAGGCAGGGTCTGAACGAGCAGTACTTC
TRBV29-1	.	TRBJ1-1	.	CSVLVNTEAFF	TGCAGCGTCCTCGTGAACACTGAAGCTTTCTTT
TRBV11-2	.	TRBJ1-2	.	CASSLSSGYTF	TGTGCCAGCAGCTTGTCGTCGGGCTACACCTTC
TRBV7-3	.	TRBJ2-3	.	CASSSTGEADTQYF	TGTGCCAGCAGCTCCACAGGGGAGGCAGATACGCAGTATTTT
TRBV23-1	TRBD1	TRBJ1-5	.	CASREMRGEDRDRGYSNQPQHF	TGCGCCAGCAGGGAAATGAGGGGCGAGGACCGGGACAGGGGATACAGCAATCAGCCCCAGCATTTT
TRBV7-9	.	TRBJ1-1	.	CASSSKRTGTTEAFF	TGTGCCAGCAGCTCTAAGCGGACTGGGACAACTGAAGCTTTCTTT
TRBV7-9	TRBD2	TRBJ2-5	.	CASRRVLAGQETQYF	TGTGCCAGCAGACGTGTTTTAGCGGGGCAAGAGACCCAGTACTTC
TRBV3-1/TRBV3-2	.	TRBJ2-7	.	CASSPGQTYEQYF	TGTGCCAGCAGCCCCGGACAAACCTACGAGCAGTACTTC
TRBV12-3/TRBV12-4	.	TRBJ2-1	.	CASSSDIWPEFF	TGTGCCAGCAGTTCCGATATCTGGCCAGAGTTCTTC
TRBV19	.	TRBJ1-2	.	CASSMGTYGYTF	TGTGCCAGTAGTATGGGCACATATGGCTACACCTTC
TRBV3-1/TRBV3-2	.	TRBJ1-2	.	CASSRQGFGYTF	TGTGCCAGCAGCCGGCAGGGGTTTGGCTACACCTTC
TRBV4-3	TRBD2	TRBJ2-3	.	CASSPTAGGRGTDTQYF	TGCGCCAGCAGCCCAACAGCGGGGGGCCGTGGCACAGATACGCAGTATTTT
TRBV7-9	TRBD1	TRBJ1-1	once	CAGQGAGTEAFF	TGTGCCGGCCAGGGGGCGGGCACTGAAGCTTTCTTT
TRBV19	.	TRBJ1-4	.	CARPAGGRGETEKLFF	TGTGCCAGGCCGGCGGGGGGTCGGGGAGAGACTGAAAAACTGTTTTTT
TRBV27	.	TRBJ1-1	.	CASSFAQGLSSEAFF	TGTGCCAGCAGTTTCGCCCAGGGGCTTTCGTCTGAAGCTTTCTTT
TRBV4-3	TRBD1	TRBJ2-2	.	CASTETMTGPGELFF	TGCGCCAGCACCGAAACCATGACAGGGCCCGGGGAGCTGTTTTTT
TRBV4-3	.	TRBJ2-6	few	CASSQESGSGANVLTF	TGCGCCAGCAGCCAAGAATCGGGGTCTGGGGCCAACGTCCTGACTTTC
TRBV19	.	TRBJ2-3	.	CASSGRPGDTQYF	TGTGCCAGTAGTGGTAGACCGGGGGATACGCAGTATTTT
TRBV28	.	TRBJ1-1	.	CASRTTENTEAFF	TGTGCCAGCAGGACCACAGAGAACACTGAAGCTTTCTTT
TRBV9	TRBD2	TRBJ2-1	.	CASSVGGLAYEQFF	TGTGCCAGCAGCGTAGGGGGACTAGCCTACGAGCAGTTCTTC
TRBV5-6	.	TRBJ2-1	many	CASSFGIGTYNEQFF	TGTGCCAGCAGCTTTGGGATCGGGACCTACAATGAGCAGTTCTTC
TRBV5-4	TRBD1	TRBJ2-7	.	CASSGTGTVSYEQYF	TGTGCCAGCAGCGGGACCGGGACAGTCTCCTACGAGCAGTACTTC
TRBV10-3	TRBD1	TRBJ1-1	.	CAISGTGGTTEAFF	TGTGCCATCAGTGGGACAGGGGGCACCACTGAAGCTTTCTTT
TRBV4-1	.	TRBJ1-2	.	CASSQGGELPLNTF	TGCGCCAGCAGCCAAGGGGGGGAGCTACCTTTGAACACCTTC
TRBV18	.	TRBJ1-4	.	CASSRDSTNEKLFF	TGTGCCAGCTCACGTGACAGTACTAATGAAAAACTGTTTTTT
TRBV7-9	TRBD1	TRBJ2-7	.	CASSPPGQGLEQYF	TGTGCCAGCAGCCCGCCGGGACAGGGTCTCGAGCAGTACTTC
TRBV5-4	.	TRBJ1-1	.	CASSLRGGTEAFF	TGTGCCAGCAGCCTTCGAGGGGGCACTGAAGCTTTCTTT
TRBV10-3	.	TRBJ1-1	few	CAISDQGMNTEAFF	TGTGCCATCAGTGATCAGGGGATGAACACTGAAGCTTTCTTT
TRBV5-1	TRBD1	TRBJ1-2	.	CASSSRQGARYGYTF	TGCGCCAGCAGCTCCCGACAGGGGGCGAGGTATGGCTACACCTTC
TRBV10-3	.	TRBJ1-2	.	CAISDPGGGSYGYTF	TGTGCCATCAGTGATCCGGGAGGCGGGTCCTATGGCTACACCTTC
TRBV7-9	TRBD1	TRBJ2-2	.	CASSLDGTGENPWELFF	TGTGCCAGCAGCTTGGACGGGACAGGGGAAAACCCGTGGGAGCTGTTTTTT
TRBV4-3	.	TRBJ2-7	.	CASSGRLGVTHEQYF	TGCGCCAGCAGCGGACGACTAGGGGTGACCCACGAGCAGTACTTC
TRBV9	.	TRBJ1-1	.	CASSGNTAGTEAFF	TGTGCCAGCAGCGGAAACACGGCGGGGACTGAAGCTTTCTTT
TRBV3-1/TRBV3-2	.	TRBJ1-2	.	CASSPADRLAGYTF	TGTGCCAGCAGCCCAGCGGACAGACTGGCCGGCTACACCTTC
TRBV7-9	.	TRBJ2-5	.	CASNQDPDRQETQYF	TGTGCCAGCAACCAGGATCCAGACAGACAAGAGACCCAGTACTTC
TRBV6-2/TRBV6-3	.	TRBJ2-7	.	CASSLQGFVEQYF	TGTGCCAGCAGTTTGCAGGGGTTCGTCGAGCAGTACTTC
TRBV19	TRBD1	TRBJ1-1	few	CASSRGRHRGRILVNTEAFF	TGTGCCAGTAGTAGGGGGCGGCACAGGGGGCGAATCCTTGTGAACACTGAAGCTTTCTTT
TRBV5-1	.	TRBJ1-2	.	CASSLDRGLNYGYTF	TGCGCCAGCAGCTTGGATCGGGGGTTGAACTATGGCTACACCTTC
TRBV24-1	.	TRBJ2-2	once	CATSSGGESGELFF	TGTGCCACCAGCTCGGGGGGCGAGTCCGGGGAGCTGTTTTTT
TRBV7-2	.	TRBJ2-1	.	CASSLEGGPSEQFF	TGTGCCAGCAGCTTAGAGGGGGGGCCGAGTGAGCAGTTCTTC
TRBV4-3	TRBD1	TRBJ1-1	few	CASSQGSADRERLGAFF	TGCGCCAGCAGCCAAGGGTCAGCGGACAGGGAGCGGCTCGGAGCTTTCTTT